Below, 2 T cell receptor beta chains from the same sample are listed, as sequenced in a study of CD8 T cells in ankylosing spondylitis. TCRdb used MiXCR to reprocess the 5' RACE reads, holding one entry per CDR3 protein. The sample holds roughly 38,000 distinct CDR3 sequences, about 9.3% seen once. The material sequenced was blood, either unsorted or a sorted T cell fraction (not recorded which). These receptors originate from a male donor with ankylosing spondylitis or in good health (not recorded which).

Many counts were recorded for this clonotype. This chain connects TRBV20-1 to TRBJ2-1; TRBD2 is a possible D gene (6 bases). Trimming removed 5 bases at V and 4 bases at J, with 21 bases between. Germline values: CDR1 DFQATT, CDR2 SNEGSKA (reference sequence). The CDR3 runs 16 residues. CDR3 amino acids: CSADKPSARSYNEQFF. The CDR3 DNA sequence: TGCAGTGCTGACAAGCCTAGCGCGAGGTCATACAATGAGCAGTTCTTC.

This clonotype was detected many times. J is TRBJ2-4 and V is TRBV27, with D perhaps matching TRBD1 or TRBD2 (6 bases each). The V end lost 3 bases, the J end lost 8 bases, and 14 bases lay between the germline ends. This CDR3 comprises 14 residues. Germline V gene sequence: CDR1 MNHEY, CDR2 SMNVEV (reference sequence). This CDR3 is CASSLLGGRDIQYF. In nucleotides, the CDR3 is TGTGCCAGCAGTTTGCTAGGGGGGCGAGACATTCAGTACTTC.